This note documents a single TCR beta chain sequence. No antigen is known for it. TCRdb re-called the RT-PCR reads with MiXCR, one entry per CDR3 protein. The sample contains hundreds of thousands of distinct CDR3 sequences, approximately 12% of which appear only once. This sample stems from a study of response to subunit inactivated influenza vaccine. Study results and caveats: Each seasonal influenza vaccination, the authors suggested, recruits few new T cells.

This receptor was taken from a man over 45 who received an inactivated influenza vaccine. Here the sequenced sample was PBMCs from blood, taken on the day of vaccination.

CDR3 DNA: TGTGCCAGCAGTTTATCTAACTACGGGAAACTGTTTTTT. This encodes CASSLSNYGKLFF. The chain recombines TRBV12-3 or TRBV12-4 with TRBJ1-4; D not resolved. The CDR3 loop spans 13 amino acids. Trimming took off 2 bases at V and 11 bases at J, with 12 bases between the two ends.